The present entry profiles one T cell receptor beta chain with its context. RNA, once extracted, was reverse transcribed into cDNA for use as the sequencing template. The data were produced by immunoSEQ multiplex PCR, yet TCRdb's version contains in-frame clones alone and is incomplete. The sample has 79,000 or so clones, approximately 70% seen once. The treatment here: oral pan-JAK inhibitor, 5-10 mg twice daily. This sample was included in a study of CD8+ T cells in alopecia areata. The CDR3 contains 13 residues. Trimming removed 4 bases at V and 3 bases at J, with 12 bases between. Germline V gives CDR1 SQVTM, CDR2 ANQGSEA.

The source of this sequence is a human donor with alopecia areata. Source: CD8+ T cells sorted from blood, taken at week 24, from a patient treated with tofacitinib. The chain has TRBV29-1 and TRBJ2-5; TRBD1 is a possible D gene (6 bases). The CDR3 loop reads CSVVGTSEETQYF. In nucleotides, the CDR3 is TGCAGCGTTGTTGGGACATCCGAAGAGACCCAGTACTTC.